This T cell receptor (beta chain) was sequenced for a study of blood T cells in healthy people across ages. Findings and limits, study-wide: Nothing was known about donor CMV status, and this possibly confounded expanded clonotype changes. Observed TCR beta diversity per million T cells went down as age went up. This fall followed a roughly linear course with age.

V was pared by 7 bases and J by 7 bases, with 8 bases of the junction left unmatched. Germline V lookup: CDR1 MNHNS, CDR2 SASEGT. The CDR3 is 15 residues long. Alongside a J-beta primer mix, a sample-barcoded 5' primer served in a second PCR lasting about 7 to 12 cycles. Template switching added a 12-random-nucleotide identifier to every cDNA molecule. CDR3-containing paired-end reads numbered at least 2.5 million in each sample. TCRdb reanalysed the 5' RACE reads using MiXCR and keeps one entry per CDR3 protein. The sample carries about 1.5 million distinct CDR3 sequences, 40% to 50% recorded once. This clonotype turned up a few times. Its matching antigen is unknown.

This TCR was recovered from a young woman in good health. The sample comprised blood. The rearrangement joins TRBV6-1 to TRBJ2-1; 12 bases are a match to TRBD2. The CDR3 DNA sequence: TGTGCCAGCATCCCGACTAGCGGGAGTTCTAATGAGCAGTTCTTC. Encoded protein: CASIPTSGSSNEQFF.